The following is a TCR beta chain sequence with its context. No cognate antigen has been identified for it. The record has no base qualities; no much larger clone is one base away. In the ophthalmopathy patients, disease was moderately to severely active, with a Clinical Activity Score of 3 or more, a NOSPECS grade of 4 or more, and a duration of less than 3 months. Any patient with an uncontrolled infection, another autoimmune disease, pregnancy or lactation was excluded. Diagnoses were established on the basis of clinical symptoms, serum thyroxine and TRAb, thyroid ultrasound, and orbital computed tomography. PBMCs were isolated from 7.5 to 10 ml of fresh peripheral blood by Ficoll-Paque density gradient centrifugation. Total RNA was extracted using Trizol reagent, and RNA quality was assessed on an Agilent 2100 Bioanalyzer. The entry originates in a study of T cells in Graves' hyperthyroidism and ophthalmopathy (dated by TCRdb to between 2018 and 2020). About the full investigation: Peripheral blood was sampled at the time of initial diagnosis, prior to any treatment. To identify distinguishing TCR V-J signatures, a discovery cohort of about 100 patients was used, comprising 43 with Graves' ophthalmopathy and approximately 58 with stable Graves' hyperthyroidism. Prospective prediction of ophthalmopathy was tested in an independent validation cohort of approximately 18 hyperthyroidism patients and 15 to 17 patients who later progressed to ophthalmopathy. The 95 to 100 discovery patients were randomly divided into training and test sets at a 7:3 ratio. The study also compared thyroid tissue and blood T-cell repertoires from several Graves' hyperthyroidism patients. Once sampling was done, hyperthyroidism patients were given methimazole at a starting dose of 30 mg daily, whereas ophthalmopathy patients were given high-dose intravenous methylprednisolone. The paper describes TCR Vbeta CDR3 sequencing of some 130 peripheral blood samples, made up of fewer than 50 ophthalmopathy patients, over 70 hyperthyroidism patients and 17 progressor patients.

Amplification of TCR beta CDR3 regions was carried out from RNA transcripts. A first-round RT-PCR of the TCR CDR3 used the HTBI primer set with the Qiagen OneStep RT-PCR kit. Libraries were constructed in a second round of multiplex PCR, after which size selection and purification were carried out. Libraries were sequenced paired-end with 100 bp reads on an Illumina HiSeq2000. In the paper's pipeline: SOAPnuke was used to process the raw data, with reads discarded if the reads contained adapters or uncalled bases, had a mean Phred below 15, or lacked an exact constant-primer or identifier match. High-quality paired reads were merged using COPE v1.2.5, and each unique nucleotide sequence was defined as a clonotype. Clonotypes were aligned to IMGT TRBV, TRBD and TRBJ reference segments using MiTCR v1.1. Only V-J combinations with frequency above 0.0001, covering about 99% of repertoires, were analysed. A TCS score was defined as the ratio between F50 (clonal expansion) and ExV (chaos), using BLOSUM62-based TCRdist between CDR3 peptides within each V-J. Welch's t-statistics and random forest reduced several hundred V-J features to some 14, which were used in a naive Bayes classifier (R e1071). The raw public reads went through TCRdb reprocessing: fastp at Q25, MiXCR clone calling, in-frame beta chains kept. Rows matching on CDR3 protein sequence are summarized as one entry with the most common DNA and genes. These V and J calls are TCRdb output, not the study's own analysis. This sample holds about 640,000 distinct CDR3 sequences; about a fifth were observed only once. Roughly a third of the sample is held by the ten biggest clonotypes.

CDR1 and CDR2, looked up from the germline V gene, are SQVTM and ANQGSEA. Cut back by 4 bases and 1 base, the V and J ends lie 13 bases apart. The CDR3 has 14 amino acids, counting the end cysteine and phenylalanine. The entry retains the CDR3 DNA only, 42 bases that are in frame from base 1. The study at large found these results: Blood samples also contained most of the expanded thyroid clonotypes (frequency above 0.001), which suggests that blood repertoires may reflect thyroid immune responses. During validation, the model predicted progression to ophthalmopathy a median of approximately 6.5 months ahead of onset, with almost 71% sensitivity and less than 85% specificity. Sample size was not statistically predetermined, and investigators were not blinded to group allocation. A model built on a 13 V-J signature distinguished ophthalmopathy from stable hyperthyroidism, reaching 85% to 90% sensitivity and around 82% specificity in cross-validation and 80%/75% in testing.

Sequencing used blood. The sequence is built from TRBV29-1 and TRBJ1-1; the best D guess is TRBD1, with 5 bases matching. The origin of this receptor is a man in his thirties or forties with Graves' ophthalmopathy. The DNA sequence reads TGCAGCGTTGTCTTTCTGGGGGGGAACACTGAAGCTTTCTTT. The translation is CSVVFLGGNTEAFF.